This T cell receptor beta chain is from a study of T-cell memory formation after mild COVID-19. As for the study in general: Most TCR clusters belonged to a single donor. Whole-study findings and limits: Balance between CD4 and CD8 was seen in clones contracting day 15 to 85, and a CD4+ lean was seen in later expanders. Still unconfirmed is whether the second-wave clones peaking on day 37 recognized SARS-CoV-2. Memory from before infection featured some responding clones, which suggests cross-reactive memory joined.

The ends were cut back, 1 base at V and 6 bases at J, with 7 bases in the middle. This CDR3 is 12 amino acids long. CDR1 is ENHRY, CDR2 SYGVKD, per germline. TCRdb ran MiXCR on the 5' RACE reads and lists one entry per CDR3 protein. The sample shows approximately 260,000 distinct CDR3 sequences, roughly 15% of them seen only once. About this clonotype itself: Its antigen is not known.

This receptor was obtained from a man younger than 35 who had mild COVID-19 (a few samples of this study predate the infection). Cell type and time point are not known. What was sequenced was PBMCs or a T cell subset sorted from them (not recorded which). The V gene is TRBV10-3, the J gene TRBJ2-7; D gene uncertain. The CDR3 nucleotides are TGTGCCATCAGTGAGTTGGGTGGCGAGCAGTACGTC. Translated: CAISELGGEQYV.